The rows below give T cell receptor beta chains drawn from one sample of a study of blood T cells in healthy people across ages. Each CDR3 protein gets one entry after TCRdb re-called the 5' RACE reads with MiXCR. The sample has roughly 1.5 million distinct CDR3 sequences, roughly 43% seen once. The source material was blood. The receptors were gathered from a woman in her late teens or twenties in good health. The CDR3 runs from the conserved cysteine through the conserved F or W. A D gene is named only where the DNA matches it firmly. Clone size appears in some rows only: once, few, many, or a class for an expanded clone.

j_call	clone_size	d_call	v_call	cdr3_nt	cdr3_aa
TRBJ2-3	-	-	TRBV2	TGTGCCAGCAGCCGAGAGTTCTTCACAGATACGCAGTATTTT	CASSREFFTDTQYF
TRBJ2-3	-	TRBD1	TRBV7-2	TGTGCCAGCAGCTTAGCGGGGACAGGGGCAGATACGCAGTATTTT	CASSLAGTGADTQYF
TRBJ1-1	-	-	TRBV5-1	TGCGCCAGCAGCTTGGCCAGTTGGGGAAACACTGAAGCTTTCTTT	CASSLASWGNTEAFF
TRBJ2-3	-	-	TRBV13	TGTGCCAGCAGCATAAGGGGGGCTACCGATACGCAGTATTTT	CASSIRGATDTQYF
TRBJ2-1	-	-	TRBV24-1	TGTGCCACCAGTGATTTGAACGTGAATGAGCAGTTCTTC	CATSDLNVNEQFF
TRBJ1-2	-	TRBD1	TRBV4-1	TGCGCCAGCAGCCAAGAGGACAGGGGGCACGACTATGGCTACACCTTC	CASSQEDRGHDYGYTF
TRBJ2-7	-	-	TRBV2	TGTGCCAGCAGTGAAGCGCCGGCGGGTTTAAACTACGAGCAGTACTTC	CASSEAPAGLNYEQYF
TRBJ2-7	-	TRBD1	TRBV20-1	TGCAGTGTATTTTGGGGACAGGGTTTTCTAAGCGAGCAGTACTTC	CSVFWGQGFLSEQYF
TRBJ1-1	-	-	TRBV6-5	TGTGCCAGCAGTTCCGCAGGGCTCACTGAAGCTTTCTTT	CASSSAGLTEAFF
TRBJ2-3	few	-	TRBV4-1	TGCGCCAGCGTCGACTTGCTTAACACAGATACGCAGTATTTT	CASVDLLNTDTQYF
TRBJ2-1	once	-	TRBV2	TGTGCCAGCAGTGACGACAGGCCTGGGCAGTTCTTC	CASSDDRPGQFF
TRBJ2-5	-	TRBD1	TRBV7-2	TGTGCCAGCAGCCAACGGACAGGTCCAGAGACCCAGTACTTC	CASSQRTGPETQYF
TRBJ2-3	few	TRBD2	TRBV5-1	TGCGCCAGCAGCCCTGGTTTAGCGGGAGGGCTAGGCACAGATACGCAGTATTTT	CASSPGLAGGLGTDTQYF
TRBJ2-7	-	TRBD2	TRBV6-6	TGTGCCAGCAGTCCTAGCGGGAGTGCCGAGCAGTACTTC	CASSPSGSAEQYF
TRBJ1-1	-	-	TRBV11-2	TGTGCCAGCAGCTTAGATCGTAACCGCAGCGGAGCTGAAGCTTTCTTT	CASSLDRNRSGAEAFF
TRBJ2-2	-	TRBD2	TRBV12-3/TRBV12-4	TGTGCCAGCAGTTTACGGGCTAGCGGGTCGACCGGGGAGCTGTTTTTT	CASSLRASGSTGELFF
TRBJ2-3	few	-	TRBV5-6	TGTGCCAGCGACCCTCCTCCCGGTCTAGCCTCCTTGCCAGGCACAGATACGCAGTATTTT	CASDPPPGLASLPGTDTQYF
TRBJ1-2	-	TRBD1	TRBV13	TGTGCCAGCAGCTTCAGGGACAGGGGTACCTCTAACTATGGCTACACCTTC	CASSFRDRGTSNYGYTF
TRBJ1-2	-	-	TRBV7-9	TGTGCCAGCAGCTTAGGATTAACCGGGGTAAACTATGGCTACACCTTC	CASSLGLTGVNYGYTF
TRBJ1-2	few	TRBD1	TRBV7-2	TGTGCCAGCAGCCCCCCCTCCGGGACAGGGTGTGGCTACACCTTC	CASSPPSGTGCGYTF
TRBJ2-1	few	TRBD2	TRBV14	TGTGCCAGCAGCCAAGACCTGGGACTACCCTACAATGAGCAGTTCTTC	CASSQDLGLPYNEQFF
TRBJ2-1	-	-	TRBV6-2/TRBV6-3	TGTGCCAGCAGTCCGTGGTGCAATGAGCAGTTCTTC	CASSPWCNEQFF
TRBJ2-5	few	TRBD1	TRBV4-1	TGCGCCAGCAGCCAATTCGAAGGGGGCCGAGAGACCCAGTACTTC	CASSQFEGGRETQYF
TRBJ1-2	few	TRBD1	TRBV12-3/TRBV12-4	TGTGCCAGCAGTCAACCCCCGGGACAGGGGACCTATGGCTACACCTTC	CASSQPPGQGTYGYTF
TRBJ2-7	few	-	TRBV20-1	TGCAGTGTCAGGGCCGGGACTGGCATCTACGAGCAGTACTTC	CSVRAGTGIYEQYF
TRBJ2-7	-	-	TRBV20-1	TGCAGTGCAAAGAGGGGTGGGATCTCCTACGAGCAGTACTTC	CSAKRGGISYEQYF
TRBJ1-1	-	-	TRBV4-2	TGTGCCAGCAGCCAAGATACGCCACAGAACACTGAAGCTTTCTTT	CASSQDTPQNTEAFF
TRBJ1-1	few	-	TRBV4-3	TGCGCCAGCAGCCGCCCGAGAGGGAACACTGAAGCTTTCTTT	CASSRPRGNTEAFF
TRBJ2-1	-	TRBD1	TRBV29-1	TGCAGCGGGCCCCGGACAGGGACCAATGAGCAGTTCTTC	CSGPRTGTNEQFF
TRBJ1-4	-	-	TRBV4-3	TGCGCCAGCAGCCAAGATCGGGTCCAGGTTAATGAAAAACTGTTTTTT	CASSQDRVQVNEKLFF
TRBJ1-2	-	-	TRBV6-5	TGTGCCAGCAGTAAGGGGGGAGCCCTCTATGGCTACACCTTC	CASSKGGALYGYTF
TRBJ1-6	-	-	TRBV7-2	TGTGCCAGCAGCTTAGGCCGGTATAATTCACCCCTCCACTTT	CASSLGRYNSPLHF